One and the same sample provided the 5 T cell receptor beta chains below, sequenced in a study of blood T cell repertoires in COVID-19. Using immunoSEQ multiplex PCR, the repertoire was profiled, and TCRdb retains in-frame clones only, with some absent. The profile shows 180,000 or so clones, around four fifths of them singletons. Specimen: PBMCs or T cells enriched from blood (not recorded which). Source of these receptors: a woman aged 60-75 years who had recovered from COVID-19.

The CDR3 bases are TGCAGTGCAGCTAGAGGTGGGACCCAGTACTTC. It translates to CSAARGGTQYF. The V and J genes are TRBV20-1 and TRBJ2-5; no reliable D call. Deletions cut 6 bases from V and 7 bases from J, with 12 bases between. Germline loops: CDR1 DFQATT, CDR2 SNEGSKA (reference sequence). CDR3 length equals 11 residues.

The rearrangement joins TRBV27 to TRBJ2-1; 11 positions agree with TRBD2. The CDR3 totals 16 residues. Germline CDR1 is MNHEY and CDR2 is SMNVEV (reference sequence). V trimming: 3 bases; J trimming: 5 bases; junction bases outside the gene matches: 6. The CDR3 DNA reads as TGTGCCAGCAGTTTTCATCTGACTAGCGGGAACAATGAGCAGTTCTTC. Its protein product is CASSFHLTSGNNEQFF.

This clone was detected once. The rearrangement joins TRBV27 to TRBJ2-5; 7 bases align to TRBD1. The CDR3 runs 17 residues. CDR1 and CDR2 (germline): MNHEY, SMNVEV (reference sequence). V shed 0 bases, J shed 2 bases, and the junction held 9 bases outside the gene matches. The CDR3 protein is CASSLSTSDRRQETQYF. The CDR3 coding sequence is TGTGCCAGCAGTTTATCCACCTCGGACAGGAGACAAGAGACCCAGTACTTC.

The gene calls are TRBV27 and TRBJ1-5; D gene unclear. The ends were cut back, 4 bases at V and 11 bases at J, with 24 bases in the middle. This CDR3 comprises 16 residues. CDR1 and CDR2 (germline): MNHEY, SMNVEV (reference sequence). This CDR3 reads CASSYSFLNPPSAQHF. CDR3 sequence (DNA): TGTGCCAGCAGTTATTCCTTTTTGAACCCTCCGTCAGCCCAGCATTTT.

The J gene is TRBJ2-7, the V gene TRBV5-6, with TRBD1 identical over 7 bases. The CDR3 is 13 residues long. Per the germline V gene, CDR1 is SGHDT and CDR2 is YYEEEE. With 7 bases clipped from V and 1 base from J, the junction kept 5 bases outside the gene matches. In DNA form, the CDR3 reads TGTGCCAGCCACGACAGGGTATCCTACGAGCAGTACTTC. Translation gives CASHDRVSYEQYF.